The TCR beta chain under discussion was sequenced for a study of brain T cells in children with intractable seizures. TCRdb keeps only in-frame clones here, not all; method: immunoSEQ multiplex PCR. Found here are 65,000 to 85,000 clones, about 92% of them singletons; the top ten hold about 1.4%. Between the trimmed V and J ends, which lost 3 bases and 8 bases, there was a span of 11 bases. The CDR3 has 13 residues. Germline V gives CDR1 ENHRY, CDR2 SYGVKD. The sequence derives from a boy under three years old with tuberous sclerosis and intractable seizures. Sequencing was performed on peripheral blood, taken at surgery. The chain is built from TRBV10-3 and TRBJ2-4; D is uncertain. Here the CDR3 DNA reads TGTGCCATCAGTGATAACGGTTTGGACATTCAGTACTTC. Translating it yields CAISDNGLDIQYF.